These 24 T cell receptor beta chains share one sample of origin, sequenced in a study of T cells and Merkel cell carcinoma outcomes (dated by TCRdb to 2019 to 2021). Library preparation was by the immunoSEQ multiplex PCR assay. The table comes from immuneACCESS by way of TCRdb, which keeps in-frame sequences with V and J called. Part of the clones is missing from these tables; in studies checked, under half for an unresolved V gene and the rest for unknown reasons. A total of more than 12,000 clones appear in this sample, approximately 92% of them only once. The leading ten clones occupy 1.5% to 2.5% of the sample. The sample was tumor tissue from Merkel cell carcinoma. The receptor source for this set is a human donor with Merkel cell carcinoma.

V is TRBV25-1 and J is TRBJ1-1; D remains unclear. The V end was cut by 4 bases, the J end by 5 bases, with 8 bases between. Looked up from germline, CDR1 is MGHDK and CDR2 is SYGVNS. This CDR3 spans 12 amino acids. CDR3 DNA: TGTGCCAGCAGTGTACCGGGAACTGAAGCTTTCTTT. Translation: CASSVPGTEAFF.

V usage is TRBV6-5 and J usage is TRBJ1-1; D is ambiguous. Trimming stripped 6 bases from V and 1 base from J, with 12 bases between. From germline, CDR1 is MNHEY and CDR2 SVGAGI. The CDR3 runs 14 residues. This CDR3 is CASSLAGSNTEAFF. In nucleotides, the CDR3 is TGTGCCAGCAGCCTCGCGGGTTCGAACACTGAAGCTTTCTTT.

J is TRBJ2-3 and V is TRBV7-3; TRBD2 agrees at 7 bases. CDR1 is SGHTA and CDR2 is FQGTGA in the germline V gene. Trimming removed 6 bases from V and 1 base from J; junction bases left unmatched: 7. There are 15 residues in the CDR3. In nucleotides, the CDR3 is TGTGCCAGCAGTCCGAGCAGCGGGGGCACAGATACGCAGTATTTT. Translating gives CASSPSSGGTDTQYF.

J is TRBJ1-2 and V is TRBV30; D possibly corresponds to TRBD1 (5 bases). The CDR3 runs 14 residues. V gave up 0 bases and J gave up 4 bases, with 12 bases separating them. Germline values: CDR1 GTSNPN, CDR2 SVGIG (reference sequence). The chain's CDR3 is CAWSVPPQGYGYTF. The CDR3 DNA is TGTGCCTGGAGTGTACCCCCCCAGGGCTATGGCTACACCTTC.

This chain links TRBV28 with TRBJ2-7; 13 bases match TRBD2. Germline V lookup: CDR1 MDHEN, CDR2 SYDVKM. CDR3 length: 20 amino acids. With 3 bases clipped from V and 0 bases from J, the junction kept 14 bases outside the gene matches. The CDR3 here is CASSFPLGLAGAPFSYEQYF. CDR3 coding DNA: TGTGCCAGCAGTTTCCCGCTAGGACTAGCGGGAGCTCCATTCTCCTACGAGCAGTACTTC.

This clone was found a few times. The chain uses TRBV4-3 and TRBJ2-3; 8 bases align to TRBD1. CDR1 is LGHNA and CDR2 is YSLEER in the germline V gene. The J segment lost 6 bases and the V segment lost 1 base, leaving 9 bases of the junction unmatched. The CDR3 extends over 16 amino acids. CDR3 sequence reads: CASSQAKTGVGDTQYF. For the CDR3, the DNA is TGCGCCAGCAGCCAAGCAAAGACAGGGGTCGGGGATACGCAGTATTTT.

This chain links TRBV9 with TRBJ2-7; 8 bases fit TRBD1. Trimming at V came to 3 bases and at J to 4 bases, leaving 9 bases not matched to a gene. The CDR3 is 15 amino acids. The germline CDR1 and CDR2 sequences are SGDLS and YYNGEE. The CDR3 protein is CASSAQTGDTYEQYF. For the CDR3, the DNA is TGTGCCAGCAGCGCGCAGACAGGGGATACATACGAGCAGTACTTC.

The chain employs TRBV5-1 and TRBJ2-1; D is unclear. Between the trimmed V and J ends, which lost 0 bases and 3 bases, there was a span of 4 bases. This CDR3 has 13 amino acids. Per the germline V gene, CDR1 is SGHRS and CDR2 is YFSETQ. In DNA form, the CDR3 reads TGCGCCAGCAGCTTGGATAACTACAATGAGCAGTTCTTC. Amino acid sequence: CASSLDNYNEQFF.

On this clone itself: One end of the junction is discordant with germline, which a read error may explain. V gene TRBV4-3 combines with J gene TRBJ2-3; 9 bases line up with TRBD2. Looked up from germline, CDR1 is LGHNA and CDR2 is YSLEER. The CDR3 sequence is 16 residues long. CDR3: CVSSQDRAGGGDTQYF. DNA of the CDR3: TGCGTCAGCAGCCAAGATCGGGCGGGAGGGGGTGATACGCAGTATTTT.

The genes are TRBV15 and TRBJ2-3, with 7 bases identical to TRBD1. The CDR3 consists of 15 residues. In germline, CDR1 is LNHNV, CDR2 YYDKDF (reference sequence). Trimming took 1 base from V and 4 from J; bases not matched to a gene: 5. The chain's CDR3 is CATSRVRQGADTQYF. CDR3 coding DNA: TGTGCCACCAGCAGAGTGAGGCAGGGGGCAGATACGCAGTATTTT.

The CDR3 loop reads CASSPITLRLSSETGDEQYF. The CDR3 DNA is TGTGCCAGCAGCCCCATTACCCTGAGGTTATCGTCCGAGACAGGGGACGAGCAGTACTTC. The chain combines TRBV28 with TRBJ2-7, with TRBD1 matching 8 bases. This CDR3 is 20 amino acids long. V was pared by 6 bases and J by 5 bases, with 27 bases of the junction left unmatched. From germline, CDR1 is MDHEN and CDR2 SYDVKM.

A single count supports this clone. This sequence joins TRBV7-2 and TRBJ1-3, with D perhaps TRBD1 (5 bases). The CDR3 extends over 15 amino acids. The ends were cut back, 0 bases at V and 2 bases at J, with 8 bases in the middle. Per the germline V gene, CDR1 is SGHTA and CDR2 is FQGNSA. The CDR3 is CASSLAWGAGNTIYF. The CDR3, as DNA: TGTGCCAGCAGCTTAGCTTGGGGGGCTGGAAACACCATATATTTT. Full variable domain (remainder filled in from reference TRBV7-2 and TRBJ1-3): GAGVSQSPSNKVTEKGKDVELRCDPISGHTALYWYRQSLGQGLEFLIYFQGNSAPDKSGLPSDRFSAERTGGSVSTLTIQRTQQEDSAVYLCASSLAWGAGNTIYFGEGSWLTVV.

In its sample, this clone was seen a few times. This chain joins TRBV11-2 and TRBJ2-2; TRBD1 matches 7 bases. Germline lookup yields CDR1 SGHAT and CDR2 FQNNGV. The junction had 8 bases not matched to a gene; V was cut back by 5 bases and J by 2 bases. The CDR3 sequence is 16 residues long. This CDR3 is CASSLRTGRNTGELFF. The DNA of the CDR3 is TGTGCCAGCAGCCTGCGGACAGGAAGAAACACCGGGGAGCTGTTTTTT. The entire variable domain, with the rest obtained from reference TRBV11-2 and TRBJ2-2, is as follows: EAGVAQSPRYKIIEKRQSVAFWCNPISGHATLYWYQQILGQGPKLLIQFQNNGVVDDSQLPKDRFSAERLKGVDSTLKIQPAKLEDSAVYLCASSLRTGRNTGELFFGEGSRLTVL.

This clone has just one count. V usage is TRBV5-4 and J usage is TRBJ2-2; D might be TRBD2 (6 bases). Trimming removed 3 bases at V and 2 bases at J, with 14 bases between. The length of the CDR3 is 16 residues. Germline CDR1 reads SGHNT; CDR2 reads YYREEE (reference sequence). The CDR3 spells CASSSTGGANTGELFF. The DNA of the CDR3 is TGTGCCAGCAGCTCAACTGGCGGGGCCAACACCGGGGAGCTGTTTTTT.

This clone occurred a few times. This chain joins TRBV27 and TRBJ2-1; 7 nucleotides align to TRBD2. The CDR3 consists of 16 residues. The J segment lost 0 bases and the V segment lost 2 bases, leaving 4 bases of the junction unmatched. The germline gives CDR1 MNHEY, CDR2 SMNVEV (reference sequence). CDR3 nucleotides: TGTGCCAGCAGTTTAGTTGGCGGGAGCTCCTACAATGAGCAGTTCTTC. Translation: CASSLVGGSSYNEQFF.

The V gene is TRBV5-1, the J gene TRBJ2-5, with 10 bases fitting TRBD2. Germline V gene data show CDR1 as SGHRS and CDR2 as YFSETQ. This CDR3 has 14 amino acids. Unmatched junction bases numbered 5, after V lost 6 bases and J lost 3 bases. CDR3 bases: TGCGCCAGCAATTTCGGACTAGCGGAAGAGACCCAGTACTTC. Its protein is CASNFGLAEETQYF.

The CDR3 DNA reads TGTGCCAGCAGCACCGACAGGGGTGGCACTGAAGCTTTCTTT. The encoded protein is CASSTDRGGTEAFF. The gene calls are TRBV11-2 and TRBJ1-1; 8 positions match TRBD1. The CDR3 has 14 amino acids. V lost 5 bases, J lost 4 bases, and 6 bases stayed unmatched. The germline gives CDR1 SGHAT, CDR2 FQNNGV.

The rearrangement joins TRBV4-1 to TRBJ2-6, with 9 bases identical to TRBD1. This CDR3 region has 18 residues. V trimming: 3 bases; J trimming: 0 bases; junction bases outside the gene matches: 6. The germline gives CDR1 MGHRA, CDR2 YSYEKL. The CDR3 here is CASSQFGTGHSGANVLTF. The CDR3 DNA reads TGCGCCAGCAGCCAGTTTGGGACAGGGCACTCTGGGGCCAACGTCCTGACTTTC.

The chain uses TRBV5-4 and TRBJ1-2, with 7 bases identical to TRBD1. Germline-derived CDR1 and CDR2 are SGHNT and YYREEE (reference sequence). J gave up 8 bases and V 3 bases, and 13 bases lay outside the gene matches. CDR3 size: 15 residues. DNA of the CDR3: TGTGCCAGCAGCTCAGGGGGGGTCCGCCGTGGGGGCTACACCTTC. Protein sequence: CASSSGGVRRGGYTF.

V gene TRBV28 combines with J gene TRBJ2-3, with a possible D match to TRBD2 (5 bases). V lost 5 bases and J 6 bases, leaving 9 bases between the germline ends. CDR3 length: 12 residues. Germline lookup yields CDR1 MDHEN and CDR2 SYDVKM. The CDR3 here is CASSLRGDTQYF. The CDR3 bases are TGTGCCAGCAGTCTCAGAGGGGATACGCAGTATTTT.

The chain carries TRBV19 and TRBJ1-1; no reliable D call. Germline V lookup: CDR1 LNHDA, CDR2 SQIVND (reference sequence). Trimming shortened V by 2 bases and J by 3 bases, and 7 bases separated the two germline ends. This CDR3 region has 13 residues. CDR3 region: CASSITRYTEAFF. The DNA for the CDR3 is TGTGCCAGTAGTATAACAAGGTACACTGAAGCTTTCTTT. Full variable domain (remainder filled in from reference TRBV19 and TRBJ1-1): DGGITQSPKYLFRKEGQNVTLSCEQNLNHDAMYWYRQDPGQGLRLIYYSQIVNDFQKGDIAEGYSVSREKKESFPLTVTSAQKNPTAFYLCASSITRYTEAFFGQGTRLTVV.

The chain combines TRBV7-9 with TRBJ2-2; TRBD1 matches at 7 bases. The CDR3 runs to 16 residues. V lost 1 base, J lost 6 bases, and 8 bases stayed unmatched. CDR1 is SEHNR, CDR2 FQNEAQ, per germline (reference sequence). The CDR3 is CASSLGHTGDAGELFF. The CDR3 nucleotides are TGTGCCAGCAGCTTAGGTCATACAGGGGATGCCGGGGAGCTGTTTTTT. Supplemented by reference TRBV7-9 and TRBJ2-2, the full variable domain reads DTGVSQNPRHKITKRGQNVTFRCDPISEHNRLYWYRQTLGQGPEFLTYFQNEAQLEKSRLLSDRFSAERPKGSFSTLEIQRTEQGDSAMYLCASSLGHTGDAGELFFGEGSRLTVL.

V gene TRBV5-6 combines with J gene TRBJ2-2; a weak D match, TRBD2 (5 bases). Trimming shortened V by 5 bases and J by 0 bases, and 14 bases separated the two germline ends. The germline CDR1 and CDR2 sequences are SGHDT and YYEEEE. The CDR3 spans 16 residues. In DNA form, the CDR3 reads TGTGCCAGCAGTCCTTTGGGGAGCGCGAACACCGGGGAGCTGTTTTTT. It yields the protein CASSPLGSANTGELFF. The whole variable domain, remainder taken from reference TRBV5-6 and TRBJ2-2, is DAGVTQSPTHLIKTRGQQVTLRCSPKSGHDTVSWYQQALGQGPQFIFQYYEEEERQRGNFPDRFSGHQFPNYSSELNVNALLLGDSALYLCASSPLGSANTGELFFGEGSRLTVL.

This chain connects TRBV29-1 to TRBJ2-1; D unclear. CDR1 and CDR2 from the germline V gene are SQVTM and ANQGSEA. The CDR3 length is 16 residues. V dropped 4 bases and J dropped 0 bases, with 16 bases sitting between them. CDR3 sequence (DNA): TGCAGCGTTGCCGGGTGGCGACCCTCCTCCTACAATGAGCAGTTCTTC. Protein sequence: CSVAGWRPSSYNEQFF.